These T cell receptor beta chains were read from a single sample in a study of shared clonotypes between healthy human individuals. The protocol was immunoSEQ multiplex PCR, while the TCRdb copy is restricted to in-frame clones and leaves out a portion. This table has around 600,000 clones, 85% to 95% appearing once. Sequenced material: naive CD8+ T cells sorted from blood. All receptors come from a woman aged 25 to 45 in good health. Both conserved end residues are part of each CDR3.

J | V | CDR3
TRBJ2-1 | TRBV28 | CASSFETPGLGSYNEQFF
TRBJ2-5 | TRBV7-9 | CASNSVGGWETQYF
TRBJ2-7 | TRBV13 | CASSLTNEQYF
TRBJ2-1 | TRBV27 | CASSKSGSSYNEQFF
TRBJ2-3 | TRBV11-3 | CASSADEAGGATDTQYF
TRBJ1-1 | TRBV27 | CASSLYLGLNTEAFF
NA | TRBV28 | CAAREAGSSYEQYF
TRBJ2-7 | TRBV5-4 | CASSLVPGGHEQYF
NA | TRBV19 | CASSILAGETYEQYF
TRBJ2-7 | TRBV6-4 | CASGRPGLAGVKGSYEQYF
TRBJ1-5 | TRBV7-9 | CASSFQTDNQPQHF
TRBJ2-1 | TRBV15 | CATSREGAPNPIYNEQFF
TRBJ1-1 | TRBV28 | CASSRTADRATEAFF
TRBJ2-5 | TRBV6-5 | CASSQGRAETQYF
TRBJ1-1 | TRBV28 | CASRRTGRSAEAFF
TRBJ2-1 | TRBV11-2 | CASSLDRGLEYNEQFF
NA | TRBV29-1 | CSVVLRDRGHEQYF
TRBJ2-7 | TRBV19 | CASRGDISHEQYF
TRBJ1-2 | TRBV4-1 | CASSLHGTTGRYGYTF
TRBJ2-1 | TRBV28 | CASSKPSTGGFPYNEQFF
NA | TRBV5-6 | CASSTKAGGGKGYEQYF
TRBJ1-2 | TRBV13 | CASSLEAGYGYTF
TRBJ1-5 | TRBV7-9 | CASSLGNQPQHF
TRBJ1-5 | TRBV27 | CASSPTGTAQPQHF
TRBJ1-1 | TRBV10-3 | CAISETILSGDRDHFLEAFF
TRBJ2-3 | TRBV5-5 | CASSFRDRAGDTQYF
TRBJ1-1 | TRBV6-1 | CASRKGTVNTEAFF
TRBJ2-1 | TRBV28 | CASSFLLRDFPNEQFF
TRBJ2-7 | TRBV14 | CASSQAVFYEQYF
TRBJ2-1 | TRBV7-9 | CASSSRDTYNEQFF
TRBJ2-5 | TRBV28 | CASRVGGGPDSETQYF
TRBJ2-7 | TRBV2 | CASRDSSYEQYF
TRBJ2-7 | TRBV4-2 | CASSQDRGEGRYEQYF
TRBJ1-2 | TRBV21-1 | CASSTLLLSGYTF
TRBJ2-5 | TRBV2 | CASREGTGGLETQYF
TRBJ2-1 | TRBV19 | CASSFGPTYEQFF
TRBJ2-7 | TRBV12-5 | CASGLGTSGRAPYEQYF
TRBJ2-7 | TRBV19 | CASSMDRGSGSSYEQYF
TRBJ2-1 | TRBV27 | CASSLGGSRNEQFF
TRBJ2-7 | TRBV5-1 | CASSTVSGGGYEQYF
TRBJ1-1 | TRBV2 | CASGDTMNTEAFF
NA | TRBV7-9 | CASSLETYEQYF
TRBJ2-7 | TRBV28 | CASSLGIAGVSSYEQYF
TRBJ2-3 | TRBV19 | CASRSPLNTDTQYF
TRBJ1-2 | TRBV28 | CASSFSWTGGTSHYGYTF
TRBJ2-3 | TRBV4-2 | CASSQLDGPDTQYF
TRBJ2-2 | TRBV27 | CASSIGGGGGELFF
TRBJ1-5 | TRBV7-2 | CASSSRRVEGYQPQHF
TRBJ1-3 | TRBV7-9 | CASSYPGADGGNTIYF
TRBJ1-4 | TRBV28 | CASSPLAVLLEKLFF